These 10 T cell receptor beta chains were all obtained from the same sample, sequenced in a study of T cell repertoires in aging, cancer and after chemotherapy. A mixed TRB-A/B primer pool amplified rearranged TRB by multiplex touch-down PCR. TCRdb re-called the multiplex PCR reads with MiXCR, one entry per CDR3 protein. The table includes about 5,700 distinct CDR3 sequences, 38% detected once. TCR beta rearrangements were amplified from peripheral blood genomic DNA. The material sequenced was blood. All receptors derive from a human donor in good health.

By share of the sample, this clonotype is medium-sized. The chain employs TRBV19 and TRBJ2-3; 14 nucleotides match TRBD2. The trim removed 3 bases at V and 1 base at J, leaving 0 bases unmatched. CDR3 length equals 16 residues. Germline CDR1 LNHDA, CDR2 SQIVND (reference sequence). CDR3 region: CASSMGLAGGTDTQYF. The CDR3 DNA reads TGTGCCAGTAGTATGGGACTAGCGGGAGGCACAGATACGCAGTATTTT.

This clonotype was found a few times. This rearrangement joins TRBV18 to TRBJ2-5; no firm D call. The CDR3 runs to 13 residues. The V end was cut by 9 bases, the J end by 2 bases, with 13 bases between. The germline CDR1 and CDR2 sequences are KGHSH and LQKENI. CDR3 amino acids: CASHTMVQETQYF. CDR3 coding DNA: TGTGCCAGTCACACGATGGTTCAAGAGACCCAGTACTTC.

The CDR3 DNA sequence: TGTGCCAGCGGGGACCTATCGAACACCGGGGAGCTGTTTTTT. Residues: CASGDLSNTGELFF. The chain carries TRBV28 and TRBJ2-2, with D perhaps matching TRBD1 or TRBD2 (5 bases each). CDR3 length equals 14 residues. In germline, CDR1 is MDHEN, CDR2 SYDVKM. The V gene lost 8 bases and the J gene lost 0 bases, with 10 bases spanning the gap. The full variable domain, in which reference TRBV28 and TRBJ2-2 provide the parts outside the CDR3, is DVKVTQSSRYLVKRTGEKVFLECVQDMDHENMFWYRQDPGLGLRLIYFSYDVKMKEKGDIPEGYSVSREKKERFSLILESASTNQTSMYLCASGDLSNTGELFFGEGSRLTVL.

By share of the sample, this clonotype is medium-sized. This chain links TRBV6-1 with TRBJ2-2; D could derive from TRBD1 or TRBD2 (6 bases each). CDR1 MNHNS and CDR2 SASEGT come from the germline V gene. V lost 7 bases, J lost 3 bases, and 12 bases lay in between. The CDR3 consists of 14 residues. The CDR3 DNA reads TGTGCCAGCAAAGGGGGGCAGGACACCGGGGAGCTGTTTTTT. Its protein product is CASKGGQDTGELFF.

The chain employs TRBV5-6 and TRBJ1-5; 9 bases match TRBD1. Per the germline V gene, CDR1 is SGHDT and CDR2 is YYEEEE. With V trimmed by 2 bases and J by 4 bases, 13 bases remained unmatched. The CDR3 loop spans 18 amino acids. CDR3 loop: CASSLGLTGTGSNQPQHF. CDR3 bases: TGTGCCAGCAGCTTAGGCTTAACCGGGACAGGGAGTAATCAGCCCCAGCATTTT.

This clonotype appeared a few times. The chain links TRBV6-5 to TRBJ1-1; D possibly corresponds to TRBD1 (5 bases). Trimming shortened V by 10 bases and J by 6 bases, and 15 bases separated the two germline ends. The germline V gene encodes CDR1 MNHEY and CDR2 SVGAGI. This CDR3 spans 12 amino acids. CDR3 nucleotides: TGTGCCACCGACGCCATGGGGGCTGAAGCTTTCTTT. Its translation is CATDAMGAEAFF.

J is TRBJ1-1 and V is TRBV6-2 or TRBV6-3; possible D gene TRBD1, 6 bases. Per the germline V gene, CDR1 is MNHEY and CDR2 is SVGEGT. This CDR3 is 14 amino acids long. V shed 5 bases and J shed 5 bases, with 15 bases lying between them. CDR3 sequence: CASSDWGARTEAFF. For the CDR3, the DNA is TGTGCCAGCAGTGATTGGGGGGCGCGGACTGAAGCTTTCTTT.

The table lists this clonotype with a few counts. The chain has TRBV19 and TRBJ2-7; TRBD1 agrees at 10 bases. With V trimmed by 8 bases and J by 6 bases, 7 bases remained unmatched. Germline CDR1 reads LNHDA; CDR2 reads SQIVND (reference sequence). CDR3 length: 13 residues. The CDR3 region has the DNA TGTGCCAGTTCTACCGGGACAGGGGTCGAGCAGTACTTC. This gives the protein CASSTGTGVEQYF.

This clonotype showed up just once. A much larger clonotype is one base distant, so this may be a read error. CDR3 sequence: CASKANTGEPFF. The DNA of the CDR3 is TGTGCCAGCAAGGCGAACACCGGGGAGCCGTTTTTT. This chain joins TRBV6-6 and TRBJ2-2, with D perhaps matching TRBD2 (5 bases). The CDR3 is made up of 12 amino acids. Germline V CDR1 and CDR2: MNHNY, SVGAGI (reference sequence).

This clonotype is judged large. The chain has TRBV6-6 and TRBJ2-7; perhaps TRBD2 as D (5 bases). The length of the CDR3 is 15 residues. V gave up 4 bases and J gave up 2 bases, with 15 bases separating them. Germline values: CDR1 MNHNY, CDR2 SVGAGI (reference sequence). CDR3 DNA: TGTGCCAGCAGTTTAAGTGTAGCGCTAACCTACGAGCAGTACTTC. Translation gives CASSLSVALTYEQYF.